The sequence of this T cell receptor (beta chain) was determined in a study of OX40 agonist ivuxolimab in advanced cancers. Germline-derived CDR1 and CDR2 are MNHEY and SMNVEV (reference sequence). The CDR3 consists of 14 residues. The ends were cut back, 2 bases at V and 3 bases at J, with 10 bases in the middle. The assay was immunoSEQ multiplex PCR, and TCRdb's table has in-frame clones only and misses some. The data show tens of thousands of clones, about 90% seen once. This receptor was taken from an adult with an advanced solid tumor such as melanoma, head and neck, liver or kidney cancer. The chain couples TRBV27 to TRBJ1-1, with a weak D call TRBD1 (5 bases). The sample in question was CD4+ or CD8+ T cells sorted from blood, obtained in a trial of the OX40 agonist ivuxolimab. CDR3 loop: CASSLAGLYTEAFF. The CDR3 region has the DNA TGTGCCAGCAGTTTAGCAGGGCTATACACTGAAGCTTTCTTT.